This TCR beta chain was retrieved from a study of PD-1 blockade in mismatch repair-deficient tumors. General study results and limits: Tumor-resident clones, often absent from pretreatment blood, expanded after pembrolizumab and then contracted.

About this clone itself: Its antigen is currently unknown.

TCRdb's copy holds only in-frame clones and misses some; the assay was immunoSEQ multiplex PCR. The table shows fewer than 45,000 clones, with roughly 84% occurring only once. The TCR-sequenced patients were a few responders to pembrolizumab. Germline CDR1 and CDR2: MGHRA and YSYEKL. The CDR3 has 11 residues. V lost 0 bases and J 7 bases, leaving 3 bases between the germline ends. The sample was peripheral blood, taken 75 to 85 weeks after starting pembrolizumab. The receptor's source is an adult with mismatch repair-deficient cancer. This chain joins TRBV4-1 and TRBJ2-5; D is unresolved. The CDR3 protein is CASSQDGTQYF. For the CDR3, the DNA is TGCGCCAGCAGCCAAGATGGGACCCAGTACTTC.